One and the same sample provided the 6 T cell receptor beta chains below, sequenced in a study of cytomegalovirus exposure and HLA in healthy donors. Primers: 60 Vbeta forward and 13 Jbeta reverse. Clones were sequenced by immunoSEQ multiplex PCR, and TCRdb holds only the in-frame ones, with some missing. The sample yields about 110,000 clones, approximately 78% seen once. Material for sequencing was PBMCs. The receptors shown here come from a woman in her twenties or thirties in good health and CMV-seronegative.

The CDR3 sequence is CASSDRSSYEQYF. The CDR3 DNA follows: TGCGCCAGCAGCGACAGGAGCTCCTACGAGCAGTACTTC. The V and J genes are TRBV5-1 and TRBJ2-7; D is possibly TRBD1 (6 bases). V was trimmed by 4 bases and J by 0 bases, leaving 8 bases between them. CDR3 length: 13 amino acids. Germline V gene data show CDR1 as SGHRS and CDR2 as YFSETQ.

V usage is TRBV30 and J usage is TRBJ1-1; D call uncertain. The germline V gene encodes CDR1 GTSNPN and CDR2 SVGIG (reference sequence). With 3 bases removed from V and 0 bases from J, the gap between germline ends came to 11 bases. CDR3 length: 14 residues. The DNA of the CDR3 is TGTGCCTGGAGAAAGGGAGGGTTGAACACTGAAGCTTTCTTT. Amino acid sequence: CAWRKGGLNTEAFF.

The table lists this clone with a few counts. The V and J genes are TRBV2 and TRBJ1-1; TRBD1 might be the D (6 bases). The CDR3 consists of 13 residues. Deletions cut 10 bases from V and 0 bases from J, with 12 bases between. Germline V gene lookup returns CDR1 SNHLY and CDR2 FYNNEI. This chain's CDR3 is CAIRQEMNTEAFF. For the CDR3, the DNA is TGTGCCATCAGACAGGAGATGAACACTGAAGCTTTCTTT.

The rearrangement links TRBV7-6 to TRBJ1-1; D perhaps matches TRBD1 (5 bases). V was clipped by 2 bases and J by 6 bases, with 19 bases between them. The CDR3 spans 16 residues. CDR1 is SGHVS, CDR2 FNYEAQ, per germline. The CDR3 nucleotides are TGTGCCAGCAGCTTACAACCCGGGCCAGGGCTGGCTGAAGCTTTCTTT. It translates to CASSLQPGPGLAEAFF. The whole variable domain, remainder taken from reference TRBV7-6 and TRBJ1-1, is GAGVSQSPRYKVTKRGQDVALRCDPISGHVSLYWYRQALGQGPEFLTYFNYEAQQDKSGLPNDRFSAERPEGSISTLTIQRTEQRDSAMYRCASSLQPGPGLAEAFFGQGTRLTVV.

This sequence joins TRBV5-3 and TRBJ2-5; no definite D call. TRBV5-3 is flagged as an ORF with uncertain function. Trimming took 5 bases from V and 1 from J, leaving 18 bases between them. This CDR3 comprises 16 residues. This chain's CDR3 is CARRLGVSPFQETQYF. The CDR3 DNA sequence: TGTGCCAGAAGGTTAGGAGTTAGCCCCTTCCAAGAGACCCAGTACTTC.

The chain couples TRBV28 to TRBJ1-4, with D perhaps TRBD1 (5 bases). The CDR3 consists of 12 residues. Germline values: CDR1 MDHEN, CDR2 SYDVKM. Between the trimmed V and J ends, which lost 7 bases and 5 bases, there was a span of 8 bases. CDR3 DNA sequence: TGTGCCAGCATCGGGGGAAATGAAAAACTGTTTTTT. Residues: CASIGGNEKLFF.